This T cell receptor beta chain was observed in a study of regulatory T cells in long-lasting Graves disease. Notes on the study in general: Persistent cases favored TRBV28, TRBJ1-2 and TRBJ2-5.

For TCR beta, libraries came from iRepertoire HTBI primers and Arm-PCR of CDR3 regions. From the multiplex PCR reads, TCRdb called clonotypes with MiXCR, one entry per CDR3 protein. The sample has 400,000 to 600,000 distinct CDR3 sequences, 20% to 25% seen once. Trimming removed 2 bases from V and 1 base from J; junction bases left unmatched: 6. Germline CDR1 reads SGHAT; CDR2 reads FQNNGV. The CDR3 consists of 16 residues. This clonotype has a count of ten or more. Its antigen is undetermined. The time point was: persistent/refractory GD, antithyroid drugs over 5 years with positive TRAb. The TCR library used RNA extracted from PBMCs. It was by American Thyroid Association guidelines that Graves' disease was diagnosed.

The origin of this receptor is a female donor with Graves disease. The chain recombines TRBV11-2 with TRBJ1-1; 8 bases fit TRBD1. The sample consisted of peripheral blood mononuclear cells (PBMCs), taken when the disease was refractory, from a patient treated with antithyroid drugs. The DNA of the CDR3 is TGTGCCAGCAGCTTATTCCCAGGGGGCTGGAACACTGAAGCTTTCTTT. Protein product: CASSLFPGGWNTEAFF. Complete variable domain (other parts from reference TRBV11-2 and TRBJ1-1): EAGVAQSPRYKIIEKRQSVAFWCNPISGHATLYWYQQILGQGPKLLIQFQNNGVVDDSQLPKDRFSAERLKGVDSTLKIQPAKLEDSAVYLCASSLFPGGWNTEAFFGQGTRLTVV.